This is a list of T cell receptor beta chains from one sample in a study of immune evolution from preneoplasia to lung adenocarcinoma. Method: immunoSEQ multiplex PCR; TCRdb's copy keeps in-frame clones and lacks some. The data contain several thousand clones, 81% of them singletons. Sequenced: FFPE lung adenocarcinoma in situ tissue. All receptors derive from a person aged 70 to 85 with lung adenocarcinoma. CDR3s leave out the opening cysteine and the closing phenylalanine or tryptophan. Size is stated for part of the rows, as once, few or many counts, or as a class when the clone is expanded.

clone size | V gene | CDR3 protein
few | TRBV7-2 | ASSLGDGAQH
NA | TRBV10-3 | AISPGTSGDTQY
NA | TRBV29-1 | SVPEFSITDTQY
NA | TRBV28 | ASSLFYNEQF
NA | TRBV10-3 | AISKTGDAGNTIY
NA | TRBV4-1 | ASSRGTSGNYEQY
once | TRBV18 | ASSSAGVRNIQY
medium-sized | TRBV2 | ASTPGDTQQF
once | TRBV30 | AWTRGQGLSNSPLH
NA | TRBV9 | ASSVWGGQPQH
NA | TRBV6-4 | ASTRRLRAYNSPLH
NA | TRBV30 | AWSVVGGARSYNEQF
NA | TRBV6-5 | ASNLNRGGRTEAF
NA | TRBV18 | ASSLTGVDEQY
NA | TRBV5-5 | ASSLGLLGEQY
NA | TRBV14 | ASSQVRNTGELF
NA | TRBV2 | ASARNRGETQY
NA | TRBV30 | ASTNRGPFNEKLF
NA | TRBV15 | ATSRPFGVQGAGELF
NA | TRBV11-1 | ASSFRDDYYT
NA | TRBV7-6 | ASSFNQNTGELF
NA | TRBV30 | AWSNGQGVFNSPLH
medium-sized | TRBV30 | AWSVPPKTQETQY
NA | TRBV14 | ASSQGIYNSPLH
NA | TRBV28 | ASSLMGFSGMGYYEQY
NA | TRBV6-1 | ASSGTGDTQY
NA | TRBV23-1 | ASSFLRVRQPQH
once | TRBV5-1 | ASSPGDTQY
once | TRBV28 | ASSRMDGYT
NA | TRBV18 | ASSPLGEGEAF
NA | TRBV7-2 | ASSTDWRYEQY
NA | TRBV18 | ASSETGASGNTIY
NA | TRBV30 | AWGDHATNEKLF
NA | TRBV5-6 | ASTRTAMNTEAF
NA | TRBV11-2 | ASSLDSGGQF
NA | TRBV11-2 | ASSRDTYEQY
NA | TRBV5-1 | ASSLQGASGNTIY
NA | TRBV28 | ASSSLTGVNQPQH
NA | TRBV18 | ASRPGSNTGELF
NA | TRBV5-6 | ASSLGGQDSNQPQH